This TCR beta chain stems from a study of cytomegalovirus exposure and HLA in healthy donors. Study-wide findings and caveats: Based on reports, TCR beta sequences accurately predicted HLA-A and HLA-B alleles for most subjects. Solely CMV serostatus was available to characterize immune exposure.

With 60 Vbeta and 13 Jbeta primers, the PCR was carried out. TCRdb's copy holds only in-frame clones and misses some; the assay was immunoSEQ multiplex PCR. The repertoire has approximately 180,000 clones, about three quarters of them found once; the top ten carry 6.3%. CDR1 is SGHTA, CDR2 FQGNSA, per germline. J was trimmed by 3 bases and V by 5 bases; bases with no gene match: 6. The CDR3 loop spans 14 amino acids. Only one count was recorded for this clone. What it binds is not known. Sequenced input: PBMCs. The V call is TRBV7-2, the J call TRBJ2-7; 8 positions agree with TRBD2. The source is a man in his forties or fifties in good health and CMV-seropositive. The CDR3 sequence is CASSPGTRIYEQYF. DNA of the CDR3: TGTGCCAGCAGCCCCGGGACTAGGATCTACGAGCAGTACTTC.